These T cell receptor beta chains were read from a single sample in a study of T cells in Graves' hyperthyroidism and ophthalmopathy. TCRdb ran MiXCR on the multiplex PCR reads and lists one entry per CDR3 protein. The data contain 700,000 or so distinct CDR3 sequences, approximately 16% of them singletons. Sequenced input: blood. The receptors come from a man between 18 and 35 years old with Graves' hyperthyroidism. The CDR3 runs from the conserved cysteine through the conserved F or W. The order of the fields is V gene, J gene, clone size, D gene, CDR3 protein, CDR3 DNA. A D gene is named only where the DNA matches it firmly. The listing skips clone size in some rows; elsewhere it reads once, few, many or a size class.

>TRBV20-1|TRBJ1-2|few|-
CSAILPGYGYTF
TGCAGTGCAATCCTCCCGGGTTATGGCTACACCTTC
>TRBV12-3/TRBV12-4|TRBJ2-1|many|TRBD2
CASSYGTSGNEQFF
TGTGCCAGCAGTTATGGGACTAGCGGTAATGAGCAGTTCTTC
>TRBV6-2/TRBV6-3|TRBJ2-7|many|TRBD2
CASSFSASGSFKSYEQYF
TGTGCCAGCAGTTTCAGCGCTAGCGGATCCTTTAAATCCTACGAGCAGTACTTC
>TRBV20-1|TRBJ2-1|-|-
CSAPSANEQFF
TGCAGTGCTCCCAGCGCCAATGAGCAGTTCTTC
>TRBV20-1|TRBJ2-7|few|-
CSAEPRSRNEQYF
TGCAGTGCCGAACCCCGTAGCAGGAACGAGCAGTACTTC
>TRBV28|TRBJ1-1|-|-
CASSPGGAHTEAFF
TGTGCCAGCAGCCCGGGCGGGGCTCACACTGAAGCTTTCTTT
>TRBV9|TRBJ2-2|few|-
CASSGRESGELFF
TGTGCCAGCAGCGGTCGGGAGAGCGGGGAGCTGTTTTTT
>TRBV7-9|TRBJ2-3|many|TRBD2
CASSSPPAHSGSTDTQYF
TGTGCCAGCAGCTCCCCACCCGCTCATAGCGGGAGCACAGATACGCAGTATTTT
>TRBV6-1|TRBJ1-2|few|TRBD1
CASAWDSIYGYTF
TGTGCCAGCGCTTGGGACAGTATCTATGGCTACACCTTC
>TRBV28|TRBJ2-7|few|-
CASSSPGAGLLSYEQYF
TGTGCCAGCAGTTCCCCGGGGGCAGGCCTCTTGTCCTACGAGCAGTACTTC
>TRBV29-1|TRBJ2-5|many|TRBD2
CSVAGLAGGQVQETQYF
TGCAGCGTTGCCGGACTAGCGGGAGGGCAGGTCCAAGAGACCCAGTACTTC
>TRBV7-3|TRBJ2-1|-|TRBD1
CASSAGQGFNNEQFF
TGTGCCAGCAGCGCAGGACAGGGGTTTAACAATGAGCAGTTCTTC
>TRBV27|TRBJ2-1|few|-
CASGVFANPGSSYNGQFF
TGTGCCAGCGGGGTTTTTGCTAATCCAGGGAGCTCCTACAATGGGCAGTTCTTC
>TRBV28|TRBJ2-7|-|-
CASSLLAGKGTYEQYF
TGTGCCAGCAGTTTACTGGCAGGGAAGGGGACCTACGAGCAGTACTTC
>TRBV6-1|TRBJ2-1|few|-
CASSTPQTGTRYNEQFF
TGTGCCAGCAGTACCCCACAGACAGGAACGCGTTACAATGAGCAGTTCTTC
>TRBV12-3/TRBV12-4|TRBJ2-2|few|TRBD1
CASSSRQGSGGELFF
TGTGCCAGCAGTTCCCGACAGGGGTCCGGCGGGGAGCTGTTTTTT
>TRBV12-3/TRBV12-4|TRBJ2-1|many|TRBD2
CASSPSRLAGGPESYNEQFF
TGTGCCAGCAGCCCGAGCCGACTAGCGGGAGGACCCGAATCCTACAATGAGCAGTTCTTC
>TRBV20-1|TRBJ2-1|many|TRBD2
CSARDVGRERNEQFF
TGCAGTGCTAGAGATGTAGGGCGGGAGAGGAATGAGCAGTTCTTC
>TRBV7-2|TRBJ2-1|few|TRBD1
CASSSRQGAWDEQFF
TGTGCCAGCAGCTCGAGACAGGGGGCTTGGGATGAGCAGTTCTTC
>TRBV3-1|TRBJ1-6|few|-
CASSQVQSSPLHF
TGTGCCAGCAGCCAGGTCCAATCCTCACCCCTCCACTTT
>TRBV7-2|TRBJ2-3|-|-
CASSSRSLTDTQYF
TGTGCCAGCAGCTCCAGAAGTCTGACAGATACGCAGTATTTT
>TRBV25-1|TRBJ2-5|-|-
CASSEYSLGGETQYF
TGTGCCAGCAGTGAATATAGTTTGGGAGGAGAGACCCAGTACTTC
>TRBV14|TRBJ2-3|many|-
CASSQDRRNTQYF
TGTGCCAGCAGCCAAGATCGGCGGAATACGCAGTATTTT
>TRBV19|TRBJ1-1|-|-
CASSSGKLLNTEAFF
TGTGCCAGTAGTAGCGGGAAGCTCTTGAACACTGAAGCTTTCTTT
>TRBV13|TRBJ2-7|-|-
CASSLEYGSSYNEQYF
TGTGCCAGCAGCCTAGAGTACGGGAGCTCCTACAATGAGCAGTACTTC
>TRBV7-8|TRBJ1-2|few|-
CASSLGGRSDYGYTF
TGTGCCAGCAGCTTAGGGGGACGCAGTGACTATGGCTACACCTTC
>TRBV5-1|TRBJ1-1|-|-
CASSLNGGPEAFF
TGCGCCAGCAGCTTGAATGGCGGACCTGAAGCTTTCTTT
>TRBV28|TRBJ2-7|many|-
CASSWGGSSYEQYF
TGTGCCAGCAGTTGGGGTGGCAGCTCCTACGAGCAGTACTTC
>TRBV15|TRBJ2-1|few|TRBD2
CATRTSGSPSSYNEQFF
TGTGCCACCAGAACTAGCGGGAGCCCAAGCTCCTACAATGAGCAGTTCTTC
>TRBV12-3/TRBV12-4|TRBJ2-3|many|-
CASSRSVTSDTQYF
TGTGCCAGCAGTCGTAGCGTGACCTCAGATACGCAGTATTTT
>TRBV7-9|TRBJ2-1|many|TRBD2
CASSLGGGEQFF
TGTGCCAGCAGCTTAGGCGGGGGTGAGCAGTTCTTC
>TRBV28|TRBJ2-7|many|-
CASSLASASYEQYF
TGTGCCAGCAGTTTAGCTAGCGCCTCCTACGAGCAGTACTTC
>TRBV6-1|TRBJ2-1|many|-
CASSYRLISEQFF
TGTGCCAGCAGTTATCGGCTGATTAGTGAGCAGTTCTTC
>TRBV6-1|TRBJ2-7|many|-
CASSDRDFKGYEQYF
TGTGCCAGCAGTGACCGGGACTTTAAGGGCTACGAGCAGTACTTC
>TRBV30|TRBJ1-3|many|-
CAWSGYGTLLDTIYF
TGTGCCTGGAGTGGATACGGGACATTATTAGACACCATATATTTT
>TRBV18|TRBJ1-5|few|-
CASSSGTPPFQPQHF
TGTGCCAGCTCATCCGGGACACCGCCGTTCCAGCCCCAGCATTTT
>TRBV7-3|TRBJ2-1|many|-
CASSHEGLNEQFF
TGTGCCAGCAGCCACGAAGGACTGAATGAGCAGTTCTTC
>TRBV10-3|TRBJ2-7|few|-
CAIKAGHTYEQYF
TGTGCCATCAAAGCGGGTCATACCTACGAGCAGTACTTC
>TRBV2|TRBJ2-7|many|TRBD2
CASSERRLAGGYEQYF
TGTGCCAGCAGTGAACGGCGTCTAGCGGGAGGGTACGAGCAGTACTTC
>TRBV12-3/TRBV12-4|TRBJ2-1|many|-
CASALAPRDEQFF
TGTGCCAGCGCCCTTGCGCCGAGGGATGAGCAGTTCTTC
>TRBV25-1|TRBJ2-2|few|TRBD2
CASSAASGQVAGELFF
TGTGCCAGCAGTGCGGCTAGCGGCCAAGTAGCCGGGGAGCTGTTTTTT
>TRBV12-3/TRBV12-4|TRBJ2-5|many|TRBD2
CASTRGLAGLETQYF
TGTGCCAGCACTCGAGGACTAGCGGGGCTGGAGACCCAGTACTTC
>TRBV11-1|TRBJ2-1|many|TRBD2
CASSQTSGRAIEQFF
TGTGCCAGCAGCCAGACTAGCGGGAGGGCCATTGAGCAGTTCTTC